A single sample is the source of the 19 T cell receptor beta chains below, sequenced in a study of blood T cells in healthy people across ages. Primers used in a second PCR of roughly 6 to 12 cycles were a sample-barcoded 5' primer and a J-beta primer mix. TCRdb used MiXCR to reprocess the 5' RACE reads, holding one entry per CDR3 protein. This repertoire shows 1.5 million to 2 million distinct CDR3 sequences, more than 35% found once; its top ten account for roughly 23%. What was sequenced was blood. These receptors came from a human donor in good health.

This sequence joins TRBV7-9 and TRBJ1-2; 7 bases agree with TRBD1. Germline CDR1 SEHNR, CDR2 FQNEAQ (reference sequence). V gave up 5 bases and J gave up 10 bases; unmatched junction bases: 7. This CDR3 has 12 amino acids. In DNA form, the CDR3 reads TGTGCCAGCAGCCCCACAGGGGTAGACTACACCTTC. Amino acid sequence: CASSPTGVDYTF. The full variable domain, its missing parts supplied by reference TRBV7-9 and TRBJ1-2, is DTGVSQNPRHKITKRGQNVTFRCDPISEHNRLYWYRQTLGQGPEFLTYFQNEAQLEKSRLLSDRFSAERPKGSFSTLEIQRTEQGDSAMYLCASSPTGVDYTFGSGTRLTVV.

This clonotype has a handful of counts. The chain is built from TRBV27 and TRBJ2-7, with D uncertain. The CDR3 is made up of 13 amino acids. CDR1 and CDR2 (germline): MNHEY, SMNVEV (reference sequence). Between the trimmed V and J ends, which lost 2 bases and 5 bases, there was a span of 10 bases. The CDR3 coding sequence is TGTGCCAGCAGTTTAGGCCGGGCGGACGAGCAGTACTTC. Encoded protein: CASSLGRADEQYF.

The chain links TRBV6-6 to TRBJ2-5, with a possible D match to TRBD1 (6 bases). The CDR3 has 14 amino acids. The germline V and J ends were trimmed by 6 bases and 1 base, with 12 bases remaining between them. CDR1 MNHNY and CDR2 SVGAGI come from the germline V gene (reference sequence). The CDR3 nucleotides read TGTGCCAGCAGCCGGGCCAGGGGCCAAGAGACCCAGTACTTC. Translation: CASSRARGQETQYF.

This clonotype was found a few times. In DNA form, the CDR3 reads TGCGCCAGCAGCTTGGCGGGACAGGGGAGTAAAGCTTTCTTT. This translates into CASSLAGQGSKAFF. This sequence joins TRBV5-1 and TRBJ1-1; TRBD1 agrees at 10 bases. V lost 0 bases and J lost 9; bases outside the gene matches: 5. CDR1 and CDR2 from the germline V gene are SGHRS and YFSETQ. The CDR3 is 14 amino acids.

The chain is built from TRBV29-1 and TRBJ1-2, with 8 bases lining up with TRBD1. This CDR3 has 15 residues. Germline V lookup: CDR1 SQVTM, CDR2 ANQGSEA. With 3 bases clipped from V and 7 bases from J, the junction kept 13 bases outside the gene matches. The CDR3 spells CSVEDGRGLTSGYTF. CDR3 in DNA: TGCAGCGTTGAGGACGGCAGGGGGCTTACGAGTGGCTACACCTTC.

This chain uses TRBV7-2 with TRBJ2-1; 8 bases map to TRBD2. CDR1 SGHTA and CDR2 FQGNSA come from the germline V gene. The CDR3 spans 15 residues. Unmatched junction bases numbered 10, after V lost 5 bases and J lost 7 bases. CDR3: CASSHPGTRGNEQFF. In DNA, the CDR3 is TGTGCCAGCAGCCACCCCGGGACTAGAGGGAATGAGCAGTTCTTC.

This clonotype was detected once. The gene calls are TRBV5-5 and TRBJ2-5; D might be TRBD1 (6 bases). This CDR3 contains 14 residues. The germline CDR1 and CDR2 sequences are SGHKS and YYEKEE (reference sequence). V lost 2 bases, J lost 5 bases, and 13 bases lay in between. The CDR3 DNA follows: TGTGCCAGCAGCTTCCCAACAGGGATGGAGACCCAGTACTTC. The encoded protein is CASSFPTGMETQYF.

This clonotype was counted only a few times. The rearrangement links TRBV11-1 to TRBJ1-1; D is perhaps TRBD1 (5 bases). The V end lost 5 bases, the J end lost 1 base, and 11 bases lay between the germline ends. This CDR3 comprises 14 residues. Germline lookup yields CDR1 SGHAT and CDR2 FQDESV (reference sequence). The CDR3 here is CASSPRTTNTEAFF. In DNA form, the CDR3 reads TGTGCCAGCAGCCCCAGGACAACGAACACTGAAGCTTTCTTT.

This chain uses TRBV15 with TRBJ1-2; possibly TRBD1 for D (5 bases). Per germline, CDR1 LNHNV and CDR2 YYDKDF (reference sequence). This CDR3 has 14 residues. V gave up 9 bases and J gave up 8 bases, with 22 bases separating them. CDR3 region: CATSRQTPWDGYTF. The DNA for the CDR3 is TGTGCCACGAGTAGACAGACTCCTTGGGACGGCTACACCTTC.

V and J are TRBV4-3 and TRBJ1-2; D may be TRBD1 (6 bases). V was trimmed by 1 base and J by 4 bases, leaving 10 bases between them. The CDR3 runs 14 residues. Germline CDR1 is LGHNA and CDR2 is YSLEER. In nucleotides, the CDR3 is TGCGCCAGCAGCCAAGCCAGGGGCAGCTATGGCTACACCTTC. Residues: CASSQARGSYGYTF.

A remark on this clonotype: At one end, the junction sequence differs from germline, possibly due to a read error. The chain has TRBV7-2 and TRBJ2-3; 7 nucleotides agree with TRBD2. This CDR3 is 16 amino acids long. Germline CDR1 and CDR2: SGHTA and FQGNSA. The CDR3 DNA follows: TGTGCCGGCAGCATAAGGGACTATGCGGCCACAGATACGCAGTATTTT. Translated, it gives CAGSIRDYAATDTQYF.

The genes are TRBV29-1 and TRBJ1-4; D perhaps matches TRBD1 (6 bases). Per the germline V gene, CDR1 is SQVTM and CDR2 is ANQGSEA. This CDR3 has 13 residues. Trimming stripped 7 bases from V and 6 bases from J, with 15 bases between. Here the CDR3 reads CSAVQGSYEKLFF. The CDR3 DNA reads TGCAGCGCTGTACAGGGTTCGTATGAAAAACTGTTTTTT.

Concerning this clonotype: A junction boundary mismatches the germline segment, possibly from a read error. The gene calls are TRBV5-1 and TRBJ2-6, with D possibly being TRBD1 (6 bases). There are 15 residues in the CDR3. Germline CDR1 reads SGHRS; CDR2 reads YFSETQ. The CDR3 sequence: CASAINRPGANVPTF. CDR3 nucleotides: TGCGCCAGCGCGATAAACAGGCCAGGGGCCAACGTCCCGACTTTC.

The gene calls are TRBV27 and TRBJ1-4; D uncertain. The germline V gene encodes CDR1 MNHEY and CDR2 SMNVEV (reference sequence). The CDR3 length is 17 residues. Deletions cut 4 bases from V and 8 bases from J, with 23 bases between. This CDR3 is CASSSSHSNWRLEKLFF. CDR3 DNA sequence: TGTGCCAGCAGTTCCTCTCATAGTAATTGGAGATTGGAAAAACTGTTTTTT. Supplemented by reference TRBV27 and TRBJ1-4, the full variable domain reads EAQVTQNPRYLITVTGKKLTVTCSQNMNHEYMSWYRQDPGLGLRQIYYSMNVEVTDKGDVPEGYKVSRKEKRNFPLILESPSPNQTSLYFCASSSSHSNWRLEKLFFGSGTQLSVL.

This clonotype occurred a few times. The rearrangement links TRBV4-3 to TRBJ1-5; D call uncertain. The CDR3 length is 17 residues. Looked up from germline, CDR1 is LGHNA and CDR2 is YSLEER. V lost 1 base and J lost 2, with 15 bases in between. CDR3 region: CASSQVSLPVGNQPQHF. The DNA for the CDR3 is TGCGCCAGCAGCCAAGTCTCATTACCGGTCGGCAATCAGCCCCAGCATTTT.

The chain carries TRBV7-2 and TRBJ1-2; 8 bases agree with TRBD1. CDR1 is SGHTA, CDR2 FQGNSA, per germline. V lost 2 bases to trimming and J lost 4 bases; unmatched junction nucleotides: 3. The CDR3 loop spans 14 amino acids. The DNA of the CDR3 is TGTGCCAGCAGCTTAAGGACAGGGACCTATGGCTACACCTTC. It translates to CASSLRTGTYGYTF.

This rearrangement joins TRBV7-8 to TRBJ2-5; a possible D gene is TRBD1 (6 bases). Trimming removed 5 bases at V and 3 bases at J, with 22 bases between. The germline CDR1 and CDR2 sequences are SGHVS and FQNEAQ. The CDR3 has 17 residues. The CDR3 DNA sequence: TGTGCCAGCAGCCTGGGGGCCAGGGGAGTTTTGAAAGAGACCCAGTACTTC. Encoded protein: CASSLGARGVLKETQYF. Supplemented by reference TRBV7-8 and TRBJ2-5, the full variable domain reads GAGVSQSPRYKVAKRGQDVALRCDPISGHVSLFWYQQALGQGPEFLTYFQNEAQLDKSGLPSDRFFAERPEGSVSTLKIQRTQQEDSAVYLCASSLGARGVLKETQYFGPGTRLLVL.

CDR3 in amino acids: CASSPVGRGDTDTQYF. The CDR3, as DNA: TGTGCCAGCAGCCCTGTGGGACGGGGGGATACAGATACGCAGTATTTT. The chain couples TRBV7-8 to TRBJ2-3; the match to TRBD2 covers 7 bases. V shed 5 bases and J 3 bases; nucleotides not matched to a gene: 11. This CDR3 is 16 amino acids long. Germline assignment: CDR1 SGHVS and CDR2 FQNEAQ. The full variable domain, its missing parts supplied by reference TRBV7-8 and TRBJ2-3, is GAGVSQSPRYKVAKRGQDVALRCDPISGHVSLFWYQQALGQGPEFLTYFQNEAQLDKSGLPSDRFFAERPEGSVSTLKIQRTQQEDSAVYLCASSPVGRGDTDTQYFGPGTRLTVL.

The V and J genes are TRBV9 and TRBJ2-1; TRBD1 might be the D (5 bases). Germline V CDR1 and CDR2: SGDLS, YYNGEE. V was shortened by 2 bases and J by 0 bases, with 12 bases between the two germline ends. CDR3 length equals 16 residues. CDR3 nucleotide sequence: TGTGCCAGCAGCGTTAAGCTAGACAGCTCCTACAATGAGCAGTTCTTC. Translation: CASSVKLDSSYNEQFF.